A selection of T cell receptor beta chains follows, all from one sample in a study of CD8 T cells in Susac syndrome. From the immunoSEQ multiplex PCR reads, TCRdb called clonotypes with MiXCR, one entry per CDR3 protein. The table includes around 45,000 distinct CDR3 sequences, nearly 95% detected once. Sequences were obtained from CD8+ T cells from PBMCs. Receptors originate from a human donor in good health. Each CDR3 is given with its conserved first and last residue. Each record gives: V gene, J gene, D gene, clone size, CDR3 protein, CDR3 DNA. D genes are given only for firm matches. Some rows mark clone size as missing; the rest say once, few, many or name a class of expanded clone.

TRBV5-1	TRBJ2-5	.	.	CASSSTRGETQYF	TGCGCCAGCAGCTCCACCAGGGGCGAGACCCAGTACTTC
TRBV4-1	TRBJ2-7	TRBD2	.	CASSRLPGLAGPEQYF	TGCGCCAGCAGCCGTTTACCGGGACTAGCGGGACCCGAGCAGTACTTC
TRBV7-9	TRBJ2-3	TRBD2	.	CASSLGLAGEMTDTQYF	TGTGCCAGCAGCTTGGGACTAGCGGGAGAGATGACAGATACGCAGTATTTT
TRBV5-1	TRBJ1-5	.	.	CASSLSGQSNQPQHF	TGCGCCAGCAGCTTGTCTGGACAGAGCAATCAGCCCCAGCATTTT
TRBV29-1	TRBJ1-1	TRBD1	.	CSAEGQGMNTEAFF	TGCAGCGCGGAGGGACAGGGGATGAACACTGAAGCTTTCTTT
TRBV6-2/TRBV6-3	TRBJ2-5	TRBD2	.	CASSYSGGKETQYF	TGTGCCAGCAGTTACAGCGGGGGAAAAGAGACCCAGTACTTC
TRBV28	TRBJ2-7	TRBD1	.	CASSGGQVLYEQYF	TGTGCCAGCAGCGGGGGACAGGTCTTGTACGAGCAGTACTTC
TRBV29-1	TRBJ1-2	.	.	CSVEDRPGGVYYGYTF	TGCAGCGTTGAAGACCGCCCCGGGGGTGTATACTATGGCTACACCTTC
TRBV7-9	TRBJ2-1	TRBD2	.	CASSPGLAGGPLNNEQFF	TGTGCCAGCAGCCCGGGACTAGCGGGAGGGCCTTTGAACAATGAGCAGTTCTTC
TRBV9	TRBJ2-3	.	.	CASSVGTGSGTDTQYF	TGTGCCAGCAGCGTAGGGACTGGTTCTGGCACAGATACGCAGTATTTT
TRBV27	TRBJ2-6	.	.	CASRSGVQANVLTF	TGTGCCAGTCGGAGCGGCGTTCAGGCCAACGTCCTGACTTTC
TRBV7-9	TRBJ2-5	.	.	CASSDRLGQETQYF	TGTGCCAGCAGCGACCGTTTAGGGCAAGAGACCCAGTACTTC
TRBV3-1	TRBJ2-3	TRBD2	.	CASSQFTGGSTDTQYF	TGTGCCAGCAGCCAGTTTACGGGAGGAAGCACAGATACGCAGTATTTT
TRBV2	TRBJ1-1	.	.	CASSDSTVVVTTEAFF	TGTGCCAGCAGTGACTCAACAGTGGTAGTAACCACTGAAGCTTTCTTT
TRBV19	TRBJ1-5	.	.	CASSTSGNQPQHF	TGTGCCAGTAGTACATCAGGGAATCAGCCCCAGCATTTT
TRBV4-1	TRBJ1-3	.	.	CASSQENSSGNTIYF	TGCGCCAGCAGCCAAGAAAACAGCTCTGGAAACACCATATATTTT
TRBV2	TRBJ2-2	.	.	CASSKDGGITGELFF	TGTGCCAGCAGTAAGGACGGGGGTATCACCGGGGAGCTGTTTTTT
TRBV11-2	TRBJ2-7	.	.	CASSFGTGRYEQYF	TGTGCCAGCAGCTTCGGAACGGGGAGGTACGAGCAGTACTTC
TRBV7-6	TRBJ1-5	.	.	CASSKTATGQPQHF	TGTGCCAGCAGCAAGACAGCGACGGGACAGCCCCAGCATTTT
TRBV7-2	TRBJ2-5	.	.	CASSLSETQYF	TGTGCCAGCAGCTTGTCGGAGACCCAGTACTTC
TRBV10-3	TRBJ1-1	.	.	CATWNTEAFF	TGTGCCACCTGGAACACTGAAGCTTTCTTT
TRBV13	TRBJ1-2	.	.	CASSLGDSAYGYTF	TGTGCCAGCAGCTTAGGTGACAGCGCCTATGGCTACACCTTC
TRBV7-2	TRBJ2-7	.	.	CASSFRAIYEQYF	TGTGCCAGCAGCTTCAGGGCGATCTACGAGCAGTACTTC
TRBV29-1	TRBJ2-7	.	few	CSVGPRGSYEQYF	TGCAGCGTTGGACCTCGTGGCTCCTACGAGCAGTACTTC
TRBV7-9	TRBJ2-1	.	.	CASSLDHNEQFF	TGTGCCAGCAGCTTAGATCACAATGAGCAGTTCTTC
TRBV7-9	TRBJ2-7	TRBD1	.	CASSLVPGLGTGTYEQYF	TGTGCCAGCAGCTTAGTTCCTGGGCTCGGGACAGGGACCTACGAGCAGTACTTC
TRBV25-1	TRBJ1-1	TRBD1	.	CASTSTGTGEAFF	TGTGCCAGCACCTCGACAGGGACCGGGGAAGCTTTCTTT
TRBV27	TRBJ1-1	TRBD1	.	CASYRGRNTEAFF	TGTGCCAGCTACAGGGGGCGGAACACTGAAGCTTTCTTT
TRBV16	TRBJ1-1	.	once	CASSQSEAFF	TGTGCCAGCAGCCAATCAGAAGCTTTCTTT
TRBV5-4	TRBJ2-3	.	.	CASSLGQGGTDTQYF	TGTGCCAGCAGCTTGGGCCAGGGTGGCACAGATACGCAGTATTTT
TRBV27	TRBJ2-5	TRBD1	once	CASSLSHRGRQTQYF	TGTGCCAGCAGTTTATCCCACAGGGGTAGACAGACCCAGTACTTC
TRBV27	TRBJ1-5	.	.	CASSPYTAQPQHF	TGTGCCAGCAGCCCCTACACTGCTCAGCCCCAGCATTTT
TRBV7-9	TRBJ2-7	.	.	CATTGAYEQYF	TGTGCCACAACCGGGGCCTACGAGCAGTACTTC
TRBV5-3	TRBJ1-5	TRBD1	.	CARSFGQAHF	TGTGCCAGAAGCTTCGGACAGGCGCATTTT
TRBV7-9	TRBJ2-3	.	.	CASSPLTPDTQYF	TGTGCCAGCAGCCCCCTGACCCCAGATACGCAGTATTTT
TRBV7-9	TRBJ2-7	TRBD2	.	CASSDGLAGGYEQYF	TGTGCCAGCAGCGACGGACTAGCGGGAGGATACGAGCAGTACTTC
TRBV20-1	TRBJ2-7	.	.	CSAREGFSSSSYEQYF	TGCAGTGCTAGAGAAGGCTTTTCATCCTCTTCCTACGAGCAGTACTTC
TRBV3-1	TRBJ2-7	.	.	CASSQGASVSYEQYF	TGTGCCAGCAGCCAAGGCGCCAGTGTTTCGTACGAGCAGTACTTC
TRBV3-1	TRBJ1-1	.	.	CASSEESGYRTEAFF	TGTGCCAGCAGTGAGGAGAGCGGTTATAGAACTGAAGCTTTCTTT
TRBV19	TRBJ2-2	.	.	CASSWGPNTGELFF	TGTGCCAGTAGTTGGGGTCCGAACACCGGGGAGCTGTTTTTT
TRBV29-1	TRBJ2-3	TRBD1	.	CSVSGTGPDTQYF	TGCAGCGTTTCCGGGACAGGGCCAGATACGCAGTATTTT